The 14 T cell receptor beta chains below were found in one sample sequenced in a study of shared clonotypes between healthy human individuals. Assay: immunoSEQ multiplex PCR; the TCRdb copy retains only in-frame clones and omits some. The sample consists of around 1.1 million clones, approximately 80% of them appearing once. Sample: memory CD4+ T cells from PBMCs. Documented subset: CD45RA-negative fraction. The source is a man between 18 and 29 years old in good health. Some clones in this sample may be carry-over from other donors' samples.

The chain recombines TRBV11-2 with TRBJ1-2; tentative D call: TRBD1 (6 bases). V was clipped by 2 bases and J by 8 bases, with 15 bases between them. CDR1 and CDR2 (germline): SGHAT, FQNNGV. The CDR3 covers 14 residues. The CDR3 region is CASSLLTGYEGYTF. The CDR3 DNA reads TGTGCCAGCAGCTTACTTACAGGGTATGAAGGCTACACCTTC. Based on the CDR3 plus reference TRBV11-2 and TRBJ1-2, the full variable domain is EAGVAQSPRYKIIEKRQSVAFWCNPISGHATLYWYQQILGQGPKLLIQFQNNGVVDDSQLPKDRFSAERLKGVDSTLKIQPAKLEDSAVYLCASSLLTGYEGYTFGSGTRLTVV.

This chain connects TRBV2 to TRBJ1-1; 9 nucleotides agree with TRBD1. Germline V gives CDR1 SNHLY, CDR2 FYNNEI. V lost 8 bases and J lost 2; bases outside the gene matches: 6. This CDR3 region has 14 residues. This CDR3 is CASANRGLNTEAFF. DNA for the CDR3: TGTGCCAGCGCCAACAGGGGGCTAAACACTGAAGCTTTCTTT.

Note on this clone: A much larger clone differs from this one at a single base, so this may be a read error. The genes are TRBV4-2 and TRBJ2-5; D is unresolved. The CDR3 is 12 residues long. The V end lost 0 bases, the J end lost 5 bases, and 4 bases lay between the germline ends. The germline V gene has CDR1 LGHNA and CDR2 YNFKEQ. The CDR3 DNA reads TGTGCCAGCAGCCAAGATTTGGAGACCCAGTACTTC. Encoded protein: CASSQDLETQYF.

The count of this clone is one. The chain combines TRBV5-1 with TRBJ1-4; possible D gene TRBD1, 5 bases. This CDR3 region has 13 residues. The germline V and J ends were trimmed by 3 bases and 6 bases, with 9 bases remaining between them. The V gene's germline CDR1 is SGHRS and CDR2 YFSETQ. The DNA for the CDR3 is TGCGCCAGCAGCTCCCCAGGGTATGAAAAACTGTTTTTT. This encodes CASSSPGYEKLFF.

Points on this clone: Other nucleotide sequences from this sample produce the same CDR3. The DNA of the CDR3 is TGTGCCAGCAGTGTCTTACTAGCGGGAGCAGATACGCAGTATTTT. It codes for CASSVLLAGADTQYF. The chain joins TRBV25-1 to TRBJ2-3; 11 bases fit TRBD2. J lost 4 bases, V lost 4 bases, and 4 bases had no gene match. The CDR3 runs to 15 residues. The germline V gene has CDR1 MGHDK and CDR2 SYGVNS.

This sequence joins TRBV4-1 and TRBJ2-4; D remains ambiguous. CDR1 MGHRA and CDR2 YSYEKL come from the germline V gene. The CDR3 covers 15 residues. Trimming cost V 1 base and J 5 bases, with 12 bases left between them. The CDR3 loop reads CASSQVGSPENIQYF. The CDR3 coding sequence is TGCGCCAGCAGCCAAGTAGGATCTCCCGAAAACATTCAGTACTTC.

This chain uses TRBV5-1 with TRBJ2-3; D is unclear. V gave up 1 base and J gave up 4 bases, with 7 bases separating them. This CDR3 has 13 amino acids. Germline V lookup: CDR1 SGHRS, CDR2 YFSETQ. Written as DNA, the CDR3 is TGCGCCAGCAGCTTGCAGTCGGCAGATACGCAGTATTTT. It translates to CASSLQSADTQYF.

This clone was observed a single time. Other DNA sequences of this sample code for an identical CDR3. V is TRBV7-9 and J is TRBJ1-4; 9 bases are a match to TRBD1. Germline CDR1 reads SEHNR; CDR2 reads FQNEAQ (reference sequence). Trimming at V came to 0 bases and at J to 7 bases, leaving 3 bases not matched to a gene. The length of the CDR3 is 15 residues. This CDR3 is CASSLAGTGIEKLFF. CDR3 coding DNA: TGTGCCAGCAGCTTAGCCGGGACAGGGATTGAAAAACTGTTTTTT.

In the case of this clone: The sample contains more than one DNA sequence encoding this CDR3. This chain connects TRBV27 to TRBJ1-3; no firm D call. Germline values: CDR1 MNHEY, CDR2 SMNVEV (reference sequence). V shed 5 bases and J shed 0 bases, with 14 bases lying between them. The CDR3 runs to 16 residues. CDR3 protein: CASSPTSRSSGNTIYF. The CDR3 nucleotides are TGTGCCAGCAGTCCAACTAGCAGGAGCTCTGGAAACACCATATATTTT.

The rearrangement uses TRBV7-8 and TRBJ2-1; 13 bases line up with TRBD2. Germline-derived CDR1 and CDR2 are SGHVS and FQNEAQ. The V segment lost 5 bases and the J segment 9 bases; nucleotides outside the gene matches: 13. The CDR3 length is 17 residues. CDR3 amino acids: CASSTSILAGGPGEQFF. CDR3 coding DNA: TGTGCCAGCAGCACCAGCATACTAGCGGGAGGGCCTGGTGAGCAGTTCTTC.

This rearrangement joins TRBV7-2 to TRBJ2-3, with TRBD2 identical over 9 bases. This CDR3 comprises 17 residues. Trimming cost V 5 bases and J 0 bases; bases outside gene matches: 9. Germline CDR1 reads SGHTA; CDR2 reads FQGNSA. DNA of the CDR3: TGTGCCAGCAGCCGCGGGACTAGCAGGACTAGCACAGATACGCAGTATTTT. Translating gives CASSRGTSRTSTDTQYF.

The chain links TRBV10-3 to TRBJ1-5; D remains ambiguous. Trimming took off 5 bases at V and 0 bases at J, with 8 bases between the two ends. The CDR3 consists of 14 residues. Germline values: CDR1 ENHRY, CDR2 SYGVKD. CDR3 sequence (DNA): TGTGCCATCAGTTTGGATATTAGCAATCAGCCCCAGCATTTT. It translates to CAISLDISNQPQHF.

This clone was counted only a few times. The CDR3 nucleotides are TGTGCCATCAGTGAGCAATCCGGGAGGGCCCTCGACGGGGAGCTGTTTTTT. Translation gives CAISEQSGRALDGELFF. The V call is TRBV10-3, the J call TRBJ2-2; 8 bases map to TRBD2. This CDR3 contains 17 residues. Germline assignment: CDR1 ENHRY and CDR2 SYGVKD. V lost 2 bases and J lost 7; bases outside the gene matches: 12.

The chain recombines TRBV5-1 with TRBJ1-1; D ambiguous. The germline gives CDR1 SGHRS, CDR2 YFSETQ. CDR3 size: 13 residues. The V end lost 5 bases, the J end lost 3 bases, and 11 bases lay between the germline ends. The CDR3 here is CASRVQTDTEAFF. As DNA, the CDR3 is TGCGCCAGCAGGGTCCAAACGGACACTGAAGCTTTCTTT. The variable domain in full, with the rest retrieved from reference TRBV5-1 and TRBJ1-1, is KAGVTQTPRYLIKTRGQQVTLSCSPISGHRSVSWYQQTPGQGLQFLFEYFSETQRNKGNFPGRFSGRQFSNSRSEMNVSTLELGDSALYLCASRVQTDTEAFFGQGTRLTVV.